The next 3 T cell receptor beta chains were all read from a single sample in a study of T cells after posttransplantation cyclophosphamide. Methotrexate plus calcineurin inhibitor accompanied controls' myeloablative marrow transplants; sampling was 1 year later. The protocol was immunoSEQ multiplex PCR, while the TCRdb copy is restricted to in-frame clones and leaves out a portion. Among 9,000 to 10,000 clones listed, approximately 90% were seen once. This specimen was PBMCs, taken after an allogeneic stem cell transplant with a calcineurin inhibitor and methotrexate. The receptors were gathered from a male patient aged 30 to 39 who received an allogeneic stem cell transplant from an unrelated donor, was CMV-positive, and had no GVHD. Some T cells may have come from the graft donor.

This sequence joins TRBV5-1 and TRBJ2-7; 9 nucleotides agree with TRBD1. V shed 4 bases, J shed 7 bases, and the junction held 9 bases outside the gene matches. Per germline, CDR1 SGHRS and CDR2 YFSETQ. CDR3 length: 14 amino acids. CDR3 amino acids: CASSRLGQGEEQYV. The CDR3 DNA follows: TGCGCCAGCAGCCGCTTGGGACAGGGCGAAGAGCAGTACGTC.

The chain uses TRBV18 and TRBJ1-5, with 9 bases identical to TRBD1. Germline CDR1 KGHSH, CDR2 LQKENI. Losses at the gene ends were 3 bases for V and 4 bases for J; bases not matched to a gene: 1. The CDR3 is 14 amino acids. CDR3 DNA: TGTGCCAGCTCACCTGACAGGGGGAATCAGCCCCAGCATTTT. Translated, it gives CASSPDRGNQPQHF.

The J gene is TRBJ1-5, the V gene TRBV27; D is unresolved. CDR1 and CDR2 from the germline V gene are MNHEY and SMNVEV (reference sequence). V was pared by 4 bases and J by 4 bases, with 14 bases between. The CDR3 length is 15 residues. CDR3 region: CASSSAGVRNQPQHF. DNA for the CDR3: TGTGCCAGCAGTTCCGCCGGGGTAAGGAATCAGCCCCAGCATTTT.